This TCR beta chain was profiled in a study of glioma-infiltrating T cells. Amplification of TCR alpha and beta CDR3 regions from RNA used iRepertoire nested multiplex PCR. Tissue mRNA or PBMC total RNA, about 85-400 ng, went into one-step reverse transcription and amplification. TCRdb reanalysed the multiplex PCR reads using MiXCR and keeps one entry per CDR3 protein. The table shows around 190,000 distinct CDR3 sequences, with about 31% occurring only once. V lost 0 bases to trimming and J lost 6 bases, with 9 bases between them. Germline CDR1 and CDR2: MNHEY and SVGEGT. The CDR3 is made up of 14 amino acids. This clonotype was counted at least ten times.

Sequenced input: glioma tissue, nonneoplastic brain tissue, or PBMCs (not recorded which). The V gene is TRBV6-2 or TRBV6-3, the J gene TRBJ2-1; tentative D call: TRBD2 (6 bases). The TCR comes from a human donor with low-grade glioma or glioblastoma, undergoing nonglioma brain surgery, or in good health (not recorded which). CDR3 region: CASSYSMGGNEQFF. CDR3 bases: TGTGCCAGCAGTTACTCGATGGGGGGCAATGAGCAGTTCTTC.